These 2 T cell receptor beta chains came from one sample sequenced in a study of graft-versus-host responses after intestinal transplantation. Profiled with immunoSEQ multiplex PCR; TCRdb holds only in-frame clones, not every one. The sample lists roughly 21,000 clones, 25% to 35% occurring once. Plates contained around 200,000 CFSE-labeled responder cells and around 200,000 irradiated, violet-dye-labeled stimulator cells. Sequenced material: alloreactive CD8+ T cells from a mixed lymphocyte reaction culture, taken before intestinal transplant. As for subset: CFSE-low proliferating T cells sorted from roughly 6-day pre-transplant mixed lymphocyte reaction (GvH or HvG direction). The receptors were gathered from a human patient who received an intestinal transplant.

In its sample, this clone was seen a few times. This chain links TRBV6-5 with TRBJ2-5, with TRBD2 as a possible D gene (7 bases). Trimming pared 4 bases from V and 1 base from J, leaving 16 bases between. The CDR3 spans 16 residues. Germline V gene sequence: CDR1 MNHEY, CDR2 SVGAGI. DNA for the CDR3: TGTGCCAGCAGTTCCGGTGGGGGGGGCGTCCAAGAGACCCAGTACTTC. Translating gives CASSSGGGGVQETQYF.

The table lists this clone with a count of one. The V call is TRBV16, the J call TRBJ2-7, with 8 bases lining up with TRBD2. The CDR3 has 21 amino acids. Germline CDR1 and CDR2: KGHSY and FQNENV. With 2 bases clipped from V and 0 bases from J, the junction kept 21 bases outside the gene matches. The DNA for the CDR3 is TGTGCCAGCAGCCAAATGGGGGGCGTAACTAGCGGAATCGGCTACTCCTACGAGCAGTACTTC. Amino acid sequence: CASSQMGGVTSGIGYSYEQYF. The full variable domain, its missing parts supplied by reference TRBV16 and TRBJ2-7, is GEEVAQTPKHLVRGEGQKAKLYCAPIKGHSYVFWYQQVLKNEFKFLISFQNENVFDETGMPKERFSAKCLPNSPCSLEIQATKLEDSAVYFCASSQMGGVTSGIGYSYEQYFGPGTRLTVT.